The 13 T cell receptor beta chains in this list originate from one sample, sequenced in a study of blood T cell repertoires in COVID-19. The repertoire was sequenced with immunoSEQ multiplex PCR; TCRdb's copy has only in-frame clones and lacks some. This sample yields 350,000 or so clones, of which about 89% are seen a single time; roughly 10% belongs to the top ten. The sequenced sample consisted of peripheral blood. The receptors were gathered from a woman in her twenties or thirties with COVID-19, enrolled during active disease.

The J gene is TRBJ2-1, the V gene TRBV5-1, with 8 bases fitting TRBD2. This CDR3 spans 16 amino acids. Germline V lookup: CDR1 SGHRS, CDR2 YFSETQ. Trimming cost V 0 bases and J 6 bases; bases outside gene matches: 8. CDR3 amino acids: CASSLDPGGLANEQFF. Written as DNA, the CDR3 is TGCGCCAGCAGCTTGGATCCGGGAGGGCTCGCCAATGAGCAGTTCTTC.

J is TRBJ2-1 and V is TRBV30; 7 bases are shared with TRBD2. J gave up 7 bases and V 1 base, and 10 bases lay outside the gene matches. The CDR3 consists of 15 residues. From germline, CDR1 is GTSNPN and CDR2 SVGIG (reference sequence). The CDR3 DNA is TGTGCCTGGAGTGAACGGGCGGGAGTTCTGAATGAGCAGTTCTTC. Translating gives CAWSERAGVLNEQFF.

This clone was seen once. The genes are TRBV7-6 and TRBJ2-1; maybe TRBD2 (7 bases). Trimming cost V 1 base and J 4 bases, with 11 bases left between them. Germline CDR1 reads SGHVS; CDR2 reads FNYEAQ. The CDR3 runs 15 residues. CDR3 loop: CASSLEGGSYNEQFF. Here the CDR3 DNA reads TGTGCCAGCAGCTTAGAGGGGGGGAGTTACAATGAGCAGTTCTTC. Complete variable domain (other parts from reference TRBV7-6 and TRBJ2-1): GAGVSQSPRYKVTKRGQDVALRCDPISGHVSLYWYRQALGQGPEFLTYFNYEAQQDKSGLPNDRFSAERPEGSISTLTIQRTEQRDSAMYRCASSLEGGSYNEQFFGPGTRLTVL.

Notes on this clone: Compared with germline, one end of the junction differs, possibly owing to a read error. The chain combines TRBV7-7 with TRBJ2-5; TRBD1 is a possible D gene (10 bases). This CDR3 comprises 13 residues. Germline-derived CDR1 and CDR2 are SSHAT and FNYEAQ (reference sequence). As DNA, the CDR3 is TGTGCTAGCAGCGGGGGGACAGGGGCGGTCCAGTACTTC. Its translation: CASSGGTGAVQYF.

This clone has only a few counts. The V and J genes are TRBV7-9 and TRBJ1-3; D uncertain. CDR3 size: 16 residues. Trimming removed 1 base from V and 0 bases from J, with 10 bases in between. Germline V gives CDR1 SEHNR, CDR2 FQNEAQ (reference sequence). In nucleotides, the CDR3 is TGTGCCAGCAGCTTAGTTATTGGCAGCTCTGGAAACACCATATATTTT. It is translated as CASSLVIGSSGNTIYF.

CDR3: CASSLEGQGGETQYF. In nucleotides, the CDR3 is TGTGCCAGCAGCTTAGAGGGACAGGGGGGGGAGACCCAGTACTTC. The chain is built from TRBV11-2 and TRBJ2-5, with TRBD1 identical over 11 bases. Germline-derived CDR1 and CDR2 are SGHAT and FQNNGV. CDR3 size: 15 residues. The ends lost 0 bases at V and 5 bases at J; junction bases unmatched: 2.

The V gene is TRBV4-1, the J gene TRBJ2-7; TRBD2 matches 8 bases. The CDR3 covers 16 residues. The trim removed 1 base at V and 6 bases at J, leaving 11 bases unmatched. The germline V gene encodes CDR1 MGHRA and CDR2 YSYEKL. The CDR3 here is CASSQVPRREESEQYF. The CDR3, as DNA: TGCGCCAGCAGCCAAGTCCCACGGCGGGAGGAGAGCGAGCAGTACTTC.

The rearrangement uses TRBV4-1 and TRBJ2-7; 10 bases are a match to TRBD1. V was pared by 3 bases and J by 3 bases, with 8 bases of the junction left unmatched. This CDR3 comprises 16 residues. The germline V gene has CDR1 MGHRA and CDR2 YSYEKL. Written as DNA, the CDR3 is TGCGCCAGCAGCCACGGGGACAGGGGACACAACTACGAGCAGTACTTC. This encodes CASSHGDRGHNYEQYF.

Notes on this clone: This specimen includes other DNA sequences encoding the same CDR3. CDR3 sequence (DNA): TGTGCCAGCAGCTTGACTAGCGGGAGAAATGAGCAGTTCTTC. Protein sequence: CASSLTSGRNEQFF. The rearrangement uses TRBV7-3 and TRBJ2-1, with 12 bases aligning to TRBD2. Unmatched junction bases numbered 1, after V lost 3 bases and J lost 7 bases. Germline V gene data show CDR1 as SGHTA and CDR2 as FQGTGA. This CDR3 is 14 amino acids long.

V and J are TRBV7-9 and TRBJ2-5; possibly TRBD2 for D (6 bases). The germline CDR1 and CDR2 sequences are SEHNR and FQNEAQ (reference sequence). The CDR3 is 14 residues long. Trimming took off 5 bases at V and 5 bases at J, with 15 bases between the two ends. In DNA form, the CDR3 reads TGTGCCAGCAGCCCCCAGGAGCGGGCGGAGACCCAGTACTTC. Protein: CASSPQERAETQYF. The full variable domain, in which reference TRBV7-9 and TRBJ2-5 provide the parts outside the CDR3, is DTGVSQNPRHKITKRGQNVTFRCDPISEHNRLYWYRQTLGQGPEFLTYFQNEAQLEKSRLLSDRFSAERPKGSFSTLEIQRTEQGDSAMYLCASSPQERAETQYFGPGTRLLVL.

At least ten counts were recorded for this clone. The chain recombines TRBV3-1 (or the pseudogene TRBV3-2) with TRBJ1-1, with D perhaps matching TRBD1 (5 bases). Trimming stripped 3 bases from V and 4 bases from J, with 15 bases between. CDR1 is LGHDT and CDR2 is YNNKEL in the germline V gene (reference sequence). CDR3 length equals 15 residues. CDR3 DNA: TGTGCCAGCAGCCATAAGGGGCAAAGGAGCACTGAAGCTTTCTTT. Its protein product is CASSHKGQRSTEAFF.

V gene TRBV7-3 combines with J gene TRBJ2-3, with 8 bases lining up with TRBD2. The CDR3 has 15 residues. Germline V CDR1 and CDR2: SGHTA, FQGTGA. V trimming: 4 bases; J trimming: 2 bases; junction bases outside the gene matches: 5. CDR3 coding DNA: TGTGCCAGCAGCTCTGGACTAGCTGACACAGATACGCAGTATTTT. It encodes CASSSGLADTDTQYF.

The V call is TRBV6-5, the J call TRBJ1-1; D is unclear. Trimming pared 6 bases from V and 1 base from J, leaving 15 bases between. Germline V lookup: CDR1 MNHEY, CDR2 SVGAGI. The CDR3 extends over 15 amino acids. The CDR3 DNA sequence: TGTGCCAGCAGCGTTCGTTCGGGAGGGAACACTGAAGCTTTCTTT. Amino acids: CASSVRSGGNTEAFF.